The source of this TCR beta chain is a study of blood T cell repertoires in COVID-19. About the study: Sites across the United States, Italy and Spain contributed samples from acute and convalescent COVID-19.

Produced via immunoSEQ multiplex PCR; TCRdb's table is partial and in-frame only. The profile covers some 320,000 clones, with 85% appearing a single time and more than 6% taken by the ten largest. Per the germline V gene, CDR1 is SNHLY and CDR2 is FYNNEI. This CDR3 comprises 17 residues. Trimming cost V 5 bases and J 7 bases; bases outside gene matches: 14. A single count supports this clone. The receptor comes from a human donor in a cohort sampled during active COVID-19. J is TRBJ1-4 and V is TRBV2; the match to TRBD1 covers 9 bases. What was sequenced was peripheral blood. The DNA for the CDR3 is TGTGCCAGCAGTCATAGACTAGGGACAGGGCAGGGTGAAAAACTGTTTTTT. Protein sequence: CASSHRLGTGQGEKLFF.